This T cell receptor (beta chain) comes out of a study of T cells in Graves' hyperthyroidism and ophthalmopathy. Whole-study results and caveats: It was a median around 6 months before onset that the model predicted ophthalmopathy. By a 13 V-J model, ophthalmopathy was set apart from stable hyperthyroidism. Most thyroid clonotypes expanded above 0.001 were also detected in blood.

This clonotype was observed many times. Its cognate antigen is unknown. Ophthalmopathy patients all had a Clinical Activity Score of at least 3, a NOSPECS grade of at least 4 and disease under 3 months old. Researchers amplified the TCR beta CDR3 regions from RNA transcripts. Primed by the HTBI set, a first-round RT-PCR was run on the TCR CDR3. TCRdb re-derived calls from the multiplex PCR reads in MiXCR, one entry per CDR3 protein. Of a few hundred thousand distinct CDR3 sequences in the sample, roughly 16% are singletons; the top ten hold 2.5% to 4%. The CDR3 consists of 14 residues. Per germline, CDR1 MNHEY and CDR2 SVGEGT. The ends were cut back, 7 bases at V and 2 bases at J, with 14 bases in the middle.

Sequenced input: blood. The chain recombines TRBV6-2 or TRBV6-3 with TRBJ1-2; tentative D call: TRBD1 (6 bases). This receptor was identified in a woman aged 40-49 years with Graves' ophthalmopathy. Written as DNA, the CDR3 is TGTGCCAGCATGGAGGGGGGACCCAACTATGGCTACACCTTC. Translation: CASMEGGPNYGYTF.